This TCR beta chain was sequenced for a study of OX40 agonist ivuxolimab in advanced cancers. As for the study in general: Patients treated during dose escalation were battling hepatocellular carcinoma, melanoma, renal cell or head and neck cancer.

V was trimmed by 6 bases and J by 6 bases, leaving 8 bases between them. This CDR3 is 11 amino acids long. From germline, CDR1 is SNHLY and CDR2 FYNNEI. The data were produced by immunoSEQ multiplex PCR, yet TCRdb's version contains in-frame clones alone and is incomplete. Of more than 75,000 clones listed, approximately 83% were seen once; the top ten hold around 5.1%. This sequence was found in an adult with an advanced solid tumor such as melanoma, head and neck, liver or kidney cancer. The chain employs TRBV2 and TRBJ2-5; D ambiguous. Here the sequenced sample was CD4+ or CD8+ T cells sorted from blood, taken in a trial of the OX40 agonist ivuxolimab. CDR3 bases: TGTGCCAGCAGCCCTGGACAGACCCAGTACTTC. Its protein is CASSPGQTQYF. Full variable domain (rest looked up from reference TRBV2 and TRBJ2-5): EPEVTQTPSHQVTQMGQEVILRCVPISNHLYFYWYRQILGQKVEFLVSFYNNEISEKSEIFDDQFSVERPDGSNFTLKIRSTKLEDSAMYFCASSPGQTQYFGPGTRLLVL.